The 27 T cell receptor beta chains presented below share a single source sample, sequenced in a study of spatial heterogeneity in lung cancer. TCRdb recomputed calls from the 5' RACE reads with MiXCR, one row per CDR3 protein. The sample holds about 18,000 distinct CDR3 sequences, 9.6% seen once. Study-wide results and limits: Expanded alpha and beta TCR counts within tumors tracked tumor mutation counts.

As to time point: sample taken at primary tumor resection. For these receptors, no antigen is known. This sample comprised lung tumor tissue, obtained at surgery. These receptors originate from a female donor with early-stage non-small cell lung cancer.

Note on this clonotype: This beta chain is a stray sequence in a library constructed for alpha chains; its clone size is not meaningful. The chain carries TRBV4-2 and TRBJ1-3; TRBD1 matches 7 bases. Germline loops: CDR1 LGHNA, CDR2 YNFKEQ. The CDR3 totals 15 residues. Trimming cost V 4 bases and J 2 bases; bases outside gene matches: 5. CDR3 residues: CASSRDDRAGNTIYF. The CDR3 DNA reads TGTGCCAGCAGCCGAGACGACAGGGCTGGAAACACCATATATTTT.

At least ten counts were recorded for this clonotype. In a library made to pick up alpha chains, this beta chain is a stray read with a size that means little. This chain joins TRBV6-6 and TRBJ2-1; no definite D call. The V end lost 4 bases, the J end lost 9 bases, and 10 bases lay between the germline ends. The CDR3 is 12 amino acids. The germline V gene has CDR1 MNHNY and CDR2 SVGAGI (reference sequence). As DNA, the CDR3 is TGTGCCAGCAGTTCCCTGGAGCCTGAGCAGTTCTTC. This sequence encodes CASSSLEPEQFF.

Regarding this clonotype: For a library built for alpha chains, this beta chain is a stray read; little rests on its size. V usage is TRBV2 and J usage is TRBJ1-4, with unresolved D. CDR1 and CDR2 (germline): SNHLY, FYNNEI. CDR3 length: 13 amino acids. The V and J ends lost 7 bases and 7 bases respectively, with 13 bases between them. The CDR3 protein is CASTPDGIEKLFF. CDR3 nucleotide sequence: TGTGCCAGCACCCCAGACGGTATTGAAAAACTGTTTTTT.

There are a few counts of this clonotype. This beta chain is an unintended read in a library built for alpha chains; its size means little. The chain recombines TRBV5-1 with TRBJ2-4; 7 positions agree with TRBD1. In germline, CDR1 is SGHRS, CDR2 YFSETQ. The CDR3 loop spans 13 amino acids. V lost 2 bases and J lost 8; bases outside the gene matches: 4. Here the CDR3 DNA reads TGCGCCAGCAGCTTAGGGGGCGCTGACATTCAGTACTTC. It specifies CASSLGGADIQYF.

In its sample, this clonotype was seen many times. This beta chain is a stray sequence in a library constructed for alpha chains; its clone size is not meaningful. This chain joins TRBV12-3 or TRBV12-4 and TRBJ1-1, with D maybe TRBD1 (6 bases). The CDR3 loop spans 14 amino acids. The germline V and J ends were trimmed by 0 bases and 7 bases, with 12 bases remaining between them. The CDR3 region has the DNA TGTGCCAGCAGTTTAGCACAGGGTCAGGGTGAAGCTTTCTTT. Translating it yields CASSLAQGQGEAFF.

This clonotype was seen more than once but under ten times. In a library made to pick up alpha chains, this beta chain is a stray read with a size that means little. In DNA, the CDR3 is TGTGCCAGCAGTTCGACCGGGACCATATACAATGAGCAGTTCTTC. This sequence encodes CASSSTGTIYNEQFF. The gene calls are TRBV6-1 and TRBJ2-1; TRBD1 or TRBD2 may be the D gene (5 bases each). The CDR3 loop spans 15 amino acids. The V gene lost 5 bases and the J gene lost 4 bases, with 15 bases spanning the gap. In germline, CDR1 is MNHNS, CDR2 SASEGT.

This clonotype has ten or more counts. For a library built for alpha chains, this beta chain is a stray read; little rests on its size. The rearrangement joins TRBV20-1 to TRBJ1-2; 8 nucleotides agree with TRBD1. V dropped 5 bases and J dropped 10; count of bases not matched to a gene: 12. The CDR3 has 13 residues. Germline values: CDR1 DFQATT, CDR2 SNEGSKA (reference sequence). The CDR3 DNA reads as TGCAGTGCTGACACGAGAGGACAGGGTTCCTACACCTTC. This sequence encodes CSADTRGQGSYTF.

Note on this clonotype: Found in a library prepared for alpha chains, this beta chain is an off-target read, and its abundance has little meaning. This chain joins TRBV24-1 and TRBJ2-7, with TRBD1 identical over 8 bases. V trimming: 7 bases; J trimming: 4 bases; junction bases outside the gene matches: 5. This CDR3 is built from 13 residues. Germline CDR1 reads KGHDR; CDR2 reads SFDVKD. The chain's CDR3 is CATSRNRGYEQYF. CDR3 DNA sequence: TGTGCCACCAGCCGAAACAGGGGGTACGAGCAGTACTTC.

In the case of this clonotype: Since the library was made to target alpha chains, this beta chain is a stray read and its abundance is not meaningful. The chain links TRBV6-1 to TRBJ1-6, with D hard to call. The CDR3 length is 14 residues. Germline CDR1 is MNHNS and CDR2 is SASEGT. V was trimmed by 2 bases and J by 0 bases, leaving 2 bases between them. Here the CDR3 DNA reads TGTGCCAGCAGTGAAATCTCCTATAATTCACCCCTCCACTTT. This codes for CASSEISYNSPLHF.

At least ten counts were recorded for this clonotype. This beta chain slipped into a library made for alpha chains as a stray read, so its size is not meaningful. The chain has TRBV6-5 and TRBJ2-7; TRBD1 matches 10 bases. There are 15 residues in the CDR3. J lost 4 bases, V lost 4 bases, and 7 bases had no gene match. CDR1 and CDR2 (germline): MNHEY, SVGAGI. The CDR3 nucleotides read TGTGCCAGCAGTTGGGGGGGACAGGGGTCTTACGAGCAGTACTTC. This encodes CASSWGGQGSYEQYF.

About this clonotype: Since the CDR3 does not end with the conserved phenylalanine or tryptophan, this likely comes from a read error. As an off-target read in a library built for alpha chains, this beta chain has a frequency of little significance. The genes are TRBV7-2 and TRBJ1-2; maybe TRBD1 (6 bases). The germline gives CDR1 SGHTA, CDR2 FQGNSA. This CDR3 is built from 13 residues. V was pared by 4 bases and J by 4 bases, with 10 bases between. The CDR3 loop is CASSSGQLYGYTS. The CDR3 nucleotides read TGTGCCAGCAGCTCCGGACAGCTCTATGGCTACACCTCC.

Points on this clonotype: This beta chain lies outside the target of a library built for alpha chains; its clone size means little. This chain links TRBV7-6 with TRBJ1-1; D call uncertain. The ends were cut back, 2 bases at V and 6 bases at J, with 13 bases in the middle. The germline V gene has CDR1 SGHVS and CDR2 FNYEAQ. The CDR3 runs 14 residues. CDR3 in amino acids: CASSLTTFRAEAFF. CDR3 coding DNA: TGTGCCAGCAGCTTAACCACTTTTAGAGCTGAAGCTTTCTTT.

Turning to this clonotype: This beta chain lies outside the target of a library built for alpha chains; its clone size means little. The DNA for the CDR3 is TGTGCCAGTAGCAGCGACCGCTCCTCAGGGGTGAGCAATCAGCCCCAGCATTTT. Protein product: CASSSDRSSGVSNQPQHF. The rearrangement uses TRBV19 and TRBJ1-5; a possible D gene is TRBD1 (6 bases). CDR3 length equals 18 residues. Trimming took 6 bases from V and 1 from J, leaving 22 bases between them. Germline V CDR1 and CDR2: LNHDA, SQIVND (reference sequence).

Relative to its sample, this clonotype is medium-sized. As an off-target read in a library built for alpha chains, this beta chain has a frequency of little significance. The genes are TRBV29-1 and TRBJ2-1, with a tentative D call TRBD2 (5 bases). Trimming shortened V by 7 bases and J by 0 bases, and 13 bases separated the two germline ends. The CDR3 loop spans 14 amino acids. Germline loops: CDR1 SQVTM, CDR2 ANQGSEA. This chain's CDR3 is CSAGGGGSYNEQFF. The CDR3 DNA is TGCAGCGCTGGTGGCGGAGGCTCCTACAATGAGCAGTTCTTC.

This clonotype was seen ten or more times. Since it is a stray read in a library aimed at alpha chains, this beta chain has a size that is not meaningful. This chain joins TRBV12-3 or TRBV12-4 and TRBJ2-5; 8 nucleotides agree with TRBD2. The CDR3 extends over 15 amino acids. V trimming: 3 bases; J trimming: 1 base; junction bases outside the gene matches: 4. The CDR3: CASSFLAGGQETQYF. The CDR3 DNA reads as TGTGCCAGCAGTTTCCTGGCGGGGGGCCAAGAGACCCAGTACTTC.

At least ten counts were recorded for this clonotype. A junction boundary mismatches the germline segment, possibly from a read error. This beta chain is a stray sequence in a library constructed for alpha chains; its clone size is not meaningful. The CDR3 spells CASSRLLGSPPLF. CDR3 nucleotides: TGTGCCAGCAGCCGGTTACTCGGGTCTCCCCCCCTCTTC. The V gene is TRBV3-1, the J gene TRBJ1-2; D is unresolved. Germline lookup yields CDR1 LGHDT and CDR2 YNNKEL (reference sequence). This CDR3 has 13 residues.

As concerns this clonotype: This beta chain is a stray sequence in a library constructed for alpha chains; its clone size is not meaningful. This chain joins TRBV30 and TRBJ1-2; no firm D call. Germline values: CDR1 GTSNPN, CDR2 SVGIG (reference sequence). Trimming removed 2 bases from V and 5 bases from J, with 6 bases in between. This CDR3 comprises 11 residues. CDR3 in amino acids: CAWSLGYGYTF. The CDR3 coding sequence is TGTGCCTGGAGTCTGGGGTATGGCTACACCTTC.

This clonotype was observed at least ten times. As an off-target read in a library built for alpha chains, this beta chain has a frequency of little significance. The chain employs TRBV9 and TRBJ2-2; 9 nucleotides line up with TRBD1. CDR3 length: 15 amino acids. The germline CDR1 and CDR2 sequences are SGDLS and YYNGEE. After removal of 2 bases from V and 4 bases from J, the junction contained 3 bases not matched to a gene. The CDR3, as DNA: TGTGCCAGCAGCGTGAGGACAGGGGTCACCGGGGAGCTGTTTTTT. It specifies CASSVRTGVTGELFF.

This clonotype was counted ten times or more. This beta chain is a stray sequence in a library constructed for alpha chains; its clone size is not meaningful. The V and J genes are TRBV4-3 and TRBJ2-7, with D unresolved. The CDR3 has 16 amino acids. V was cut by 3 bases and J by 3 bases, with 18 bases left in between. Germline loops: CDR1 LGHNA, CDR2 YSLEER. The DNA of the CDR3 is TGCGCCAGCAGCCAGGACCGGAGCCCCTCGGTCTACGAGCAGTACTTC. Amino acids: CASSQDRSPSVYEQYF.

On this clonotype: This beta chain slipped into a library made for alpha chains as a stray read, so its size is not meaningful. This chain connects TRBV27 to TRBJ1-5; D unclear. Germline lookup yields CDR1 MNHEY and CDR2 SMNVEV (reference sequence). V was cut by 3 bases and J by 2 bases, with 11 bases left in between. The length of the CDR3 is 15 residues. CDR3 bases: TGTGCCAGCAGTTTCCGGTTCGGGGGCAATCAGCCCCAGCATTTT. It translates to CASSFRFGGNQPQHF.

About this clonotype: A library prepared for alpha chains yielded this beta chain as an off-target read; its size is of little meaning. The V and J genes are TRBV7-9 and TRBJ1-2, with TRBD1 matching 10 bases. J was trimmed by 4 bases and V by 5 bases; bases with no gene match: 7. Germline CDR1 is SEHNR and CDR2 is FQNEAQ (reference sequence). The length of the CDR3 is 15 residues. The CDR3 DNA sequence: TGTGCCAGCAGCGTCGACAGGGGGCAGGGCTATGGCTACACCTTC. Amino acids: CASSVDRGQGYGYTF.

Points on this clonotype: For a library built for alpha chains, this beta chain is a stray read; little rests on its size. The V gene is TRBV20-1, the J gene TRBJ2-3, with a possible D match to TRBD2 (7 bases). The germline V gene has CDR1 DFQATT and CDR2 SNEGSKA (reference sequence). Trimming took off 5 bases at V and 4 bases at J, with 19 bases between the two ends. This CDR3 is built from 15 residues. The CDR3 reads CSAFPLGGGADTQYF. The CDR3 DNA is TGCAGTGCTTTCCCCCTAGGGGGGGGAGCAGATACGCAGTATTTT.

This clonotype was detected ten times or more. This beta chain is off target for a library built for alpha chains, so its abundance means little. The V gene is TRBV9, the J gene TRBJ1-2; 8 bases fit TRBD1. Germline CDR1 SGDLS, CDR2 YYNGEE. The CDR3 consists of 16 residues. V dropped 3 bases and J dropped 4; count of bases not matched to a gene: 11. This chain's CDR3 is CASSANRGRYGYGYTF. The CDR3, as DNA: TGTGCCAGCAGCGCAAACAGGGGGAGGTACGGCTATGGCTACACCTTC.

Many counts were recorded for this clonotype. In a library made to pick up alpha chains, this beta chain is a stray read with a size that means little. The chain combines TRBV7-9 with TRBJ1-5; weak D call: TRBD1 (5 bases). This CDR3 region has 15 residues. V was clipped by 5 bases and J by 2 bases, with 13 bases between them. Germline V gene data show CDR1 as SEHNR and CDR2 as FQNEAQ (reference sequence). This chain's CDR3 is CASSPGGAGNQPQHF. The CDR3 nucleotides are TGTGCCAGCAGCCCCGGAGGGGCCGGCAATCAGCCCCAGCATTTT.

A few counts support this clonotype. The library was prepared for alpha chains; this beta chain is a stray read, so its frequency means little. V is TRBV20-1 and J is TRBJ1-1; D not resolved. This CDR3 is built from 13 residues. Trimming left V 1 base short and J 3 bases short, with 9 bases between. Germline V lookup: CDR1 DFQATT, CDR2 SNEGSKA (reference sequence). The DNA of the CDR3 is TGCAGTGCTAGAGGGGCTCGGGACACTGAAGCTTTCTTT. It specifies CSARGARDTEAFF.

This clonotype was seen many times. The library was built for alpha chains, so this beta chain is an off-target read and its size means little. Written as DNA, the CDR3 is TGTGCCAGCTTACAGGGGCACCAAGAGACCCAGTACTTC. It yields the protein CASLQGHQETQYF. V gene TRBV28 combines with J gene TRBJ2-5; 7 nucleotides agree with TRBD1. Germline V lookup: CDR1 MDHEN, CDR2 SYDVKM. J gave up 0 bases and V 8 bases, and 3 bases lay outside the gene matches. The CDR3 has 13 residues.

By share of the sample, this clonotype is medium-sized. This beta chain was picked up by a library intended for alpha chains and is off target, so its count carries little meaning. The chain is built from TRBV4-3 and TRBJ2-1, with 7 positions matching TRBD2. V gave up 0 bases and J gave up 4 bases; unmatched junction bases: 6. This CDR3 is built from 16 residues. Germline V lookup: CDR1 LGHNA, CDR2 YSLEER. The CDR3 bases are TGCGCCAGCAGCCAAGAAGGCCTAGCGGTTTACAATGAGCAGTTCTTC. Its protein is CASSQEGLAVYNEQFF.